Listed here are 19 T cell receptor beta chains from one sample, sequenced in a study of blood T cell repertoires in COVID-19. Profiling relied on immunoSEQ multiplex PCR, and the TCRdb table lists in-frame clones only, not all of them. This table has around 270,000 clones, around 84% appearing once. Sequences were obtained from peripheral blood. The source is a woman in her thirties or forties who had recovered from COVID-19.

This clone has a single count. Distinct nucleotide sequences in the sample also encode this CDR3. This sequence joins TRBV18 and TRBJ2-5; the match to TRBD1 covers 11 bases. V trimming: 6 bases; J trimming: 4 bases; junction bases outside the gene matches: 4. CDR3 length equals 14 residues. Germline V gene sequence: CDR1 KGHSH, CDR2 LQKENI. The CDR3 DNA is TGTGCCAGCTCCCCCGGGACAGGGGGAGAGACCCAGTACTTC. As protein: CASSPGTGGETQYF.

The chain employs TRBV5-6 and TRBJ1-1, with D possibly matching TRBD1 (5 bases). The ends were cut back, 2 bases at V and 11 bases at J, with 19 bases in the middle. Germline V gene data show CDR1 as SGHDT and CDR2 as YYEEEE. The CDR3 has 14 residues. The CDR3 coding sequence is TGTGCCAGCAGCTTTTTGGGGGGGACCTACGAGGCTTTCTTT. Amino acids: CASSFLGGTYEAFF.

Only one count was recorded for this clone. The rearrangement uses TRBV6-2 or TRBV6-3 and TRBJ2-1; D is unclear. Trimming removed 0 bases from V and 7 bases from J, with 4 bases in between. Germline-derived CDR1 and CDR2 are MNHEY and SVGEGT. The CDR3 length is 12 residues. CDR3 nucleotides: TGTGCCAGCAGTTACTCGAGTAATGAGCAGTTCTTC. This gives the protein CASSYSSNEQFF.

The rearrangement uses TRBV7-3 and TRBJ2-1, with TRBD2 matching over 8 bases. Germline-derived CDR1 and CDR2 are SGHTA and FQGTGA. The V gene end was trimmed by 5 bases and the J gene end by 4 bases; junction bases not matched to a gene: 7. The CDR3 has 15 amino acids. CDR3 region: CASSIGGAEYNEQFF. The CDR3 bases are TGTGCCAGCAGCATCGGGGGGGCCGAATACAATGAGCAGTTCTTC.

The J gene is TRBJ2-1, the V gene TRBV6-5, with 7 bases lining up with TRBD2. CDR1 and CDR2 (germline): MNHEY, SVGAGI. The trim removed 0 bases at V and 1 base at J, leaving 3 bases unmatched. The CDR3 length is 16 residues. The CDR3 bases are TGTGCCAGCAGTTACTCCCCGGGGGGTTCCTACAATGAGCAGTTCTTC. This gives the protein CASSYSPGGSYNEQFF.

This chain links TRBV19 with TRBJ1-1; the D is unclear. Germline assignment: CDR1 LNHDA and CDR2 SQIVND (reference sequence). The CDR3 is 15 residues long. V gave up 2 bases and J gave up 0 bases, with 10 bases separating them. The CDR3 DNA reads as TGTGCCAGTAGTATAAGTCAGATAATGAACACTGAAGCTTTCTTT. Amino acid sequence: CASSISQIMNTEAFF.

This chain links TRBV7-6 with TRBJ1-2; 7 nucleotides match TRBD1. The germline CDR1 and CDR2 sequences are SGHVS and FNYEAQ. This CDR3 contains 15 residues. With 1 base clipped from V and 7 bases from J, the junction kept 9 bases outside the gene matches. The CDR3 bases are TGTGCCAGCAGCTTAGGGGTACAGGGGAGTCTTGGCTACACCTTC. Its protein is CASSLGVQGSLGYTF. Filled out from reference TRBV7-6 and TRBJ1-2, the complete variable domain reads GAGVSQSPRYKVTKRGQDVALRCDPISGHVSLYWYRQALGQGPEFLTYFNYEAQQDKSGLPNDRFSAERPEGSISTLTIQRTEQRDSAMYRCASSLGVQGSLGYTFGSGTRLTVV.

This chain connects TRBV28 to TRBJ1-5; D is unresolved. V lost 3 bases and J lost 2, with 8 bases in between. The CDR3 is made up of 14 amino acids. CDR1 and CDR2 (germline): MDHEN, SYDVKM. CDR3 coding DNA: TGTGCCAGCAGTTTTATTCAGGGCAATCAGCCCCAGCATTTT. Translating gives CASSFIQGNQPQHF. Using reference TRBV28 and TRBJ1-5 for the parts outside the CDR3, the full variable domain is DVKVTQSSRYLVKRTGEKVFLECVQDMDHENMFWYRQDPGLGLRLIYFSYDVKMKEKGDIPEGYSVSREKKERFSLILESASTNQTSMYLCASSFIQGNQPQHFGDGTRLSIL.

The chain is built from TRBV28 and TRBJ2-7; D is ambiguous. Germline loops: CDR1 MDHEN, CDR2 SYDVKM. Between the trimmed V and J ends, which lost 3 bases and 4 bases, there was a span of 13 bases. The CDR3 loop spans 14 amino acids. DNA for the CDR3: TGTGCCAGCAGTTTCGAGCCGAGCGCTTACGAGCAGTACTTC. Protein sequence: CASSFEPSAYEQYF.

CDR3 bases: TGCGCCAGCAGCTTGGAGGGGAGGTTGAACACTGAAGCTTTCTTT. Amino acid sequence: CASSLEGRLNTEAFF. V and J are TRBV5-1 and TRBJ1-1; D may be TRBD1 (5 bases). Germline assignment: CDR1 SGHRS and CDR2 YFSETQ. The CDR3 contains 15 residues. Between the trimmed V and J ends, which lost 0 bases and 0 bases, there was a span of 9 bases.

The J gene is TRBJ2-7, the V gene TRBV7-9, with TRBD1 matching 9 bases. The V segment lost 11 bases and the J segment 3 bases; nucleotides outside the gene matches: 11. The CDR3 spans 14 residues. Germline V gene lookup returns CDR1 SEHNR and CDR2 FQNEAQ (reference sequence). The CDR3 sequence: CARRDREQIYEQYF. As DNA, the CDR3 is TGTGCCCGGCGGGACAGGGAGCAAATCTACGAGCAGTACTTC.

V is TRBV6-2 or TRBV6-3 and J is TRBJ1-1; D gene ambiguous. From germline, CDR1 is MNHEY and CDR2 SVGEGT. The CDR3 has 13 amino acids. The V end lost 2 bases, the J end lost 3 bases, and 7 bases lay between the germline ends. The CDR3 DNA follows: TGTGCCAGCAGTTACGGCTTGTACACTGAAGCTTTCTTT. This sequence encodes CASSYGLYTEAFF.

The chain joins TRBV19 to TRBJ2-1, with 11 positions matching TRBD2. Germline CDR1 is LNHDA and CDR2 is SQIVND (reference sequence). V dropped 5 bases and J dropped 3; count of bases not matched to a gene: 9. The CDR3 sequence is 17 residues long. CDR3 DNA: TGTGCCAGTAGTTCGAGACTAGCGGGGCCCCGCTACAATGAGCAGTTCTTC. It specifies CASSSRLAGPRYNEQFF.

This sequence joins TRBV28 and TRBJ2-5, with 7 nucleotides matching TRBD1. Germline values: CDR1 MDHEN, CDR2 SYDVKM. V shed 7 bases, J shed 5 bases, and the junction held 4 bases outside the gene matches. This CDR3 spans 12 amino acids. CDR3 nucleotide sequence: TGTGCCAGCATGACAGGGTTGGAGACCCAGTACTTC. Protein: CASMTGLETQYF.

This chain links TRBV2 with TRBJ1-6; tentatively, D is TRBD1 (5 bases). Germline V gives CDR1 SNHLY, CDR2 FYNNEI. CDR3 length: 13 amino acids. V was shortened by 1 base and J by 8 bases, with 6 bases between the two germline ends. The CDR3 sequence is CASSEVQDSPLHF. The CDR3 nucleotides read TGTGCCAGCAGTGAAGTACAGGATTCACCCCTCCACTTT. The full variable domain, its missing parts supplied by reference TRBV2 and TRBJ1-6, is EPEVTQTPSHQVTQMGQEVILRCVPISNHLYFYWYRQILGQKVEFLVSFYNNEISEKSEIFDDQFSVERPDGSNFTLKIRSTKLEDSAMYFCASSEVQDSPLHFGNGTRLTVT.

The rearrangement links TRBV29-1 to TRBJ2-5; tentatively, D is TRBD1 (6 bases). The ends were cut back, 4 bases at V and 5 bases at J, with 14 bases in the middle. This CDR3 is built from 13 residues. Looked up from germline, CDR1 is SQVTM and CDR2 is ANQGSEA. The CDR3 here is CSVGDRSGETQYF. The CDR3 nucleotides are TGCAGCGTTGGAGACAGGTCCGGCGAGACCCAGTACTTC.

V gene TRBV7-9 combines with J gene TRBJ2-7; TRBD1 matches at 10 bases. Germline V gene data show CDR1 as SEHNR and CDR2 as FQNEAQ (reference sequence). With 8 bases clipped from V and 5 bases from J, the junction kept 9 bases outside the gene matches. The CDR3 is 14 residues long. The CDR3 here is CASGRQGASHEQYF. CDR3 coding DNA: TGTGCCAGCGGCCGACAGGGGGCTAGCCACGAGCAGTACTTC.

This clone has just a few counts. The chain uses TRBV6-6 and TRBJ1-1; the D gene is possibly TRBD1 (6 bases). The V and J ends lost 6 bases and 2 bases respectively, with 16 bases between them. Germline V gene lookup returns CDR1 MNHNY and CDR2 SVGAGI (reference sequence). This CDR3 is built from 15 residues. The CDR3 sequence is CASSPADRINTEAFF. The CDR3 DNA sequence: TGTGCCAGCAGCCCCGCCGACAGGATTAACACTGAAGCTTTCTTT.

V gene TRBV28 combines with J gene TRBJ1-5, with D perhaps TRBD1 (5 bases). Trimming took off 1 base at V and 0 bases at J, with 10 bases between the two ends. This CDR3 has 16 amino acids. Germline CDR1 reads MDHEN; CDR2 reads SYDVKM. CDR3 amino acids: CASSLYDSHSNQPQHF. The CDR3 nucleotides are TGTGCCAGCAGTTTATATGACAGCCATAGCAATCAGCCCCAGCATTTT.